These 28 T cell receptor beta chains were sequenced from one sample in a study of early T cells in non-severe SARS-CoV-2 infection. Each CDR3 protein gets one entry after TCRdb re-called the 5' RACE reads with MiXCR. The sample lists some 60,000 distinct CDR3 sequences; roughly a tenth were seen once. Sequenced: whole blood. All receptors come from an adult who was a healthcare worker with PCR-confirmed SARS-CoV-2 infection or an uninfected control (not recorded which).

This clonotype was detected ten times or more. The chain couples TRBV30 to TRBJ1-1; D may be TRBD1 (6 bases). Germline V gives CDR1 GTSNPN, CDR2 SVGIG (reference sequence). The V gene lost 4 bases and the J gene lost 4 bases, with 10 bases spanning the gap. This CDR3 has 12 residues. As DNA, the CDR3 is TGTGCCTGGACCCAGGGGTCCACTGAAGCTTTCTTT. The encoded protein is CAWTQGSTEAFF.

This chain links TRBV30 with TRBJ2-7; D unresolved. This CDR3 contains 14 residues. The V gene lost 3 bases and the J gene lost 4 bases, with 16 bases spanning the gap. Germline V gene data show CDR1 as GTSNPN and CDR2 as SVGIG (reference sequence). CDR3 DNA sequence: TGTGCCTGGAGCGCCCTGGGGTACCAATACGAGCAGTACTTC. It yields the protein CAWSALGYQYEQYF.

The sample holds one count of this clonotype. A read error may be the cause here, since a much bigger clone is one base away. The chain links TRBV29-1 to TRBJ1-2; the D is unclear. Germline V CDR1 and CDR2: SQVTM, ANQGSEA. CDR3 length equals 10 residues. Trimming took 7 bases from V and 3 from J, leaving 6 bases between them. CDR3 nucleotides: TGCAGCGGCTGGCACTATGGCTACACCTTC. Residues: CSGWHYGYTF.

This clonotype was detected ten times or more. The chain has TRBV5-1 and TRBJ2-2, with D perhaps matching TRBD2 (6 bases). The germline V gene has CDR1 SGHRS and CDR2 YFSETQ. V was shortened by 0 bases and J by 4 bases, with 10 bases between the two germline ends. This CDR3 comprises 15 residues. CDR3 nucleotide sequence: TGCGCCAGCAGCTTGGTCCGGGGAGGCACCGGGGAGCTGTTTTTT. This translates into CASSLVRGGTGELFF. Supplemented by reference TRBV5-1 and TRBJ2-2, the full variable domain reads KAGVTQTPRYLIKTRGQQVTLSCSPISGHRSVSWYQQTPGQGLQFLFEYFSETQRNKGNFPGRFSGRQFSNSRSEMNVSTLELGDSALYLCASSLVRGGTGELFFGEGSRLTVL.

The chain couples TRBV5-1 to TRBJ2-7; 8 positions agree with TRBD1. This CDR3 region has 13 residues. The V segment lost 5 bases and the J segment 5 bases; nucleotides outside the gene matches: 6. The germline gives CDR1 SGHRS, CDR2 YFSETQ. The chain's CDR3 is CASRYGTGDEQYF. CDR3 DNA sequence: TGCGCCAGCAGATACGGGACAGGAGACGAGCAGTACTTC. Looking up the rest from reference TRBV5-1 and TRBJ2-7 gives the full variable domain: KAGVTQTPRYLIKTRGQQVTLSCSPISGHRSVSWYQQTPGQGLQFLFEYFSETQRNKGNFPGRFSGRQFSNSRSEMNVSTLELGDSALYLCASRYGTGDEQYFGPGTRLTVT.

CDR3 bases: TGTGCCAGCAGCTTACTTTCGGACGTCGGGACAGGGTCCACCTACGAGCAGTACTTC. This translates into CASSLLSDVGTGSTYEQYF. The chain joins TRBV7-3 to TRBJ2-7; 9 bases are shared with TRBD1. The CDR3 runs to 19 residues. CDR1 is SGHTA and CDR2 is FQGTGA in the germline V gene. Trimming removed 2 bases from V and 2 bases from J; junction bases left unmatched: 16. Full variable domain (missing parts from reference TRBV7-3 and TRBJ2-7): GAGVSQTPSNKVTEKGKYVELRCDPISGHTALYWYRQSLGQGPEFLIYFQGTGAADDSGLPNDRFFAVRPEGSVSTLKIQRTERGDSAVYLCASSLLSDVGTGSTYEQYFGPGTRLTVT.

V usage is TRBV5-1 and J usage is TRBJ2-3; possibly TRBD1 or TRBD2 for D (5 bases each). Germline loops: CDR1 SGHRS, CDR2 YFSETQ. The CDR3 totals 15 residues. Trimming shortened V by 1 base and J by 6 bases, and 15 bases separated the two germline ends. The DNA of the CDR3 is TGCGCCAGCAGCTTGAGGGGAGCCAAAGCGGATACGCAGTATTTT. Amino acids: CASSLRGAKADTQYF.

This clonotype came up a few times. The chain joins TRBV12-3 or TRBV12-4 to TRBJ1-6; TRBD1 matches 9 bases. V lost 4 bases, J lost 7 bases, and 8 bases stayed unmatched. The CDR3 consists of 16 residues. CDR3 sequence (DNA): TGTGCCAGCAGTTCGAGGACAGGGGCCGTGAATTCACCCCTCCACTTT. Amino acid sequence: CASSSRTGAVNSPLHF.

The CDR3 coding sequence is TGTGCCAGCAGTGGGTCGGGAGTCTACAATGAGCAGTTCTTC. It specifies CASSGSGVYNEQFF. The chain uses TRBV3-1 and TRBJ2-1, with D tentatively TRBD2 (6 bases). CDR1 is LGHDT, CDR2 YNNKEL, per germline (reference sequence). The V gene lost 6 bases and the J gene lost 3 bases, with 12 bases spanning the gap. The CDR3 has 14 amino acids.

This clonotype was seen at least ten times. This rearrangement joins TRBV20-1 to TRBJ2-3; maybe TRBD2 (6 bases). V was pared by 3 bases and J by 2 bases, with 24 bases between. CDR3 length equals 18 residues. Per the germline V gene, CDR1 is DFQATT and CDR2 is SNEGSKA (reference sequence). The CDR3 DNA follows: TGCAGTGCTAGTCTGTTAGCGGACCGTACCCCACACACAGATACGCAGTATTTT. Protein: CSASLLADRTPHTDTQYF.

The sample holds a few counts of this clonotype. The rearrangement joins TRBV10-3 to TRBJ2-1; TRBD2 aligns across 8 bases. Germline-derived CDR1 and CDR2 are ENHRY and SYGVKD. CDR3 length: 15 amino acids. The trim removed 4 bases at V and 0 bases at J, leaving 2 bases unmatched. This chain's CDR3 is CAISGSGSSYNEQFF. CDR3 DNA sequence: TGTGCCATCAGTGGGAGCGGGAGCTCCTACAATGAGCAGTTCTTC.

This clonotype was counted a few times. The CDR3: CASSFLTSGNNNEQFF. The CDR3 DNA reads as TGCGCCAGCAGCTTTTTAACTAGCGGGAACAACAATGAGCAGTTCTTC. The chain uses TRBV5-1 and TRBJ2-1; 10 bases line up with TRBD2. The CDR3 is made up of 16 amino acids. In germline, CDR1 is SGHRS, CDR2 YFSETQ. Trimming at V came to 2 bases and at J to 5 bases, leaving 7 bases not matched to a gene.

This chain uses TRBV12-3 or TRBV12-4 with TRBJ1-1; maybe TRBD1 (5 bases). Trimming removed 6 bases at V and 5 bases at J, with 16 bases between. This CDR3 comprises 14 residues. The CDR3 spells CASRPNGGSTEAFF. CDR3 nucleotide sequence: TGTGCCAGCAGACCCAATGGGGGTAGTACTGAAGCTTTCTTT.

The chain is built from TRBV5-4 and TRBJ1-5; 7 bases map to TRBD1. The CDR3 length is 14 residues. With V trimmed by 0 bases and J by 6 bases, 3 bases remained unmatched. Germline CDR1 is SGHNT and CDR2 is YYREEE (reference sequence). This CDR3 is CASSLGGGGQPQHF. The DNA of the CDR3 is TGTGCCAGCAGCTTGGGAGGGGGCGGTCAGCCCCAGCATTTT.

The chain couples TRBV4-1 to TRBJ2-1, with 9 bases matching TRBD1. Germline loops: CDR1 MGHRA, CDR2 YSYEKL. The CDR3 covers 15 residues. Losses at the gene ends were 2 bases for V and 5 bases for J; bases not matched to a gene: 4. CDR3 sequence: CASSQQDRGDNEQFF. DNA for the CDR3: TGCGCCAGCAGCCAACAGGACAGGGGTGACAATGAGCAGTTCTTC.

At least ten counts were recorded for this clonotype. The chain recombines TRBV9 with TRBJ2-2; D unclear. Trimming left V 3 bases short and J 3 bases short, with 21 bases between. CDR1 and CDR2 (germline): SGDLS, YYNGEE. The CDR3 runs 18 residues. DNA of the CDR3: TGTGCCAGCAGCGATGTAAATGGGCTATCCGCTTACACCGGGGAGCTGTTTTTT. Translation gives CASSDVNGLSAYTGELFF. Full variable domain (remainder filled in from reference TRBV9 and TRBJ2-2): DSGVTQTPKHLITATGQRVTLRCSPRSGDLSVYWYQQSLDQGLQFLIQYYNGEERAKGNILERFSAQQFPDLHSELNLSSLELGDSALYFCASSDVNGLSAYTGELFFGEGSRLTVL.

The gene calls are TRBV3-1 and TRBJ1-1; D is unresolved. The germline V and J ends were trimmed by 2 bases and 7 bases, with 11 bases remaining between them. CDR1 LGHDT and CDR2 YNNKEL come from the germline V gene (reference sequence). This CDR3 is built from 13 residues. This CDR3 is CASSQSGDSEAFF. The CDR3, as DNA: TGTGCCAGCAGCCAAAGCGGGGATAGTGAAGCTTTCTTT. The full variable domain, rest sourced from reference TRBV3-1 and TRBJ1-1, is DTAVSQTPKYLVTQMGNDKSIKCEQNLGHDTMYWYKQDSKKFLKIMFSYNNKELIINETVPNRFSPKSPDKAHLNLHINSLELGDSAVYFCASSQSGDSEAFFGQGTRLTVV.

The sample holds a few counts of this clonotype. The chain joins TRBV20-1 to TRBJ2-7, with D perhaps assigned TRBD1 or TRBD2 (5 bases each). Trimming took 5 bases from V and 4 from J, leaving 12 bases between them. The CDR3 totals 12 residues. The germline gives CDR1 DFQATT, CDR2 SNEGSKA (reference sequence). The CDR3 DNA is TGCAGTGCTGGATGGGGACGATACGAGCAGTACTTC. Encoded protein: CSAGWGRYEQYF.

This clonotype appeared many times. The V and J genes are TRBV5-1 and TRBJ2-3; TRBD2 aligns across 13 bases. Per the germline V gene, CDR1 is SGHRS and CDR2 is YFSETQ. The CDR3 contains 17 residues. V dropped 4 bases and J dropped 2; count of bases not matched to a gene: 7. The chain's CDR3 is CASSPGTSGIPTDTQYF. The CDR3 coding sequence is TGCGCCAGCAGCCCCGGGACTAGCGGGATCCCCACAGATACGCAGTATTTT.

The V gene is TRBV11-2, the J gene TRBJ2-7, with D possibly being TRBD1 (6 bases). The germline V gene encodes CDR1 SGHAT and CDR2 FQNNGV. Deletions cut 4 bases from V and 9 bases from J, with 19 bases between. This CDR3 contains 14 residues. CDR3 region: CASSSSGADRRQYF. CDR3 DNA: TGTGCCAGCAGCTCAAGCGGCGCGGACAGAAGGCAGTACTTC.

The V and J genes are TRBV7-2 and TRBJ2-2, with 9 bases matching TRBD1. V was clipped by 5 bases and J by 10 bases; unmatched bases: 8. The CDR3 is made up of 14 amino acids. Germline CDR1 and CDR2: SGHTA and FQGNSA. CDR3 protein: CASSKQGALEELFF. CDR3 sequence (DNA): TGTGCCAGCAGCAAACAGGGGGCGTTAGAGGAGCTGTTTTTT.

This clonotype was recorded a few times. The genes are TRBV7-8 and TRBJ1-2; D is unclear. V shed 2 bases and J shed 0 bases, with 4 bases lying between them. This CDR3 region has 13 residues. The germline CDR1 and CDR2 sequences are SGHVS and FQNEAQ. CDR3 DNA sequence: TGTGCCAGCAGCTTATTCCCTAACTATGGCTACACCTTC. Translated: CASSLFPNYGYTF.

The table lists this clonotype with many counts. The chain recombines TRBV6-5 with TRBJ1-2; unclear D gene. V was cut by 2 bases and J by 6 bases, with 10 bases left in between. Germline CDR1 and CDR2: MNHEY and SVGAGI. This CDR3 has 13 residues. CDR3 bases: TGTGCCAGCAGTTACGACCGCCTGGATGGCTACACCTTC. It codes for CASSYDRLDGYTF.

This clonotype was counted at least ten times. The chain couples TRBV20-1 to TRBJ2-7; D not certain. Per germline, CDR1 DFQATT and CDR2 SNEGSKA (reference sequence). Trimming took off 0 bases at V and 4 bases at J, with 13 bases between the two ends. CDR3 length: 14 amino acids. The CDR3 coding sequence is TGCAGTGCTAGAGATTACCAGGCAGGTTACGAGCAGTACTTC. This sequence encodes CSARDYQAGYEQYF.

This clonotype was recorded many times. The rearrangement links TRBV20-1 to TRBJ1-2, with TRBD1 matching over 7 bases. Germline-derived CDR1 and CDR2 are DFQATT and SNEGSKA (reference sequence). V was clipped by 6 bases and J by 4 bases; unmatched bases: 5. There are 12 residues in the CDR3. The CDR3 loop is CSAIDRVYGYTF. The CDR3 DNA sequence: TGCAGTGCAATCGACAGGGTCTATGGCTACACCTTC.

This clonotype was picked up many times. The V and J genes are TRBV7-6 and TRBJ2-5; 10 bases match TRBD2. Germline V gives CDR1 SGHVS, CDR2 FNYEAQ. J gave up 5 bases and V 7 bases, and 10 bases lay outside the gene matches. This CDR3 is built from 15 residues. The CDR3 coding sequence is TGTGCCAGCACCGGATCTAGCGGGAGCGGCGAGACCCAGTACTTC. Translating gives CASTGSSGSGETQYF.

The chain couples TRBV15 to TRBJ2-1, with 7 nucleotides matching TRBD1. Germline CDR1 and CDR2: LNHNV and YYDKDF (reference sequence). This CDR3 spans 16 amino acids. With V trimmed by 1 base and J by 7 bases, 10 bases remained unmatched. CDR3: CATSRGLGQVSNEQFF. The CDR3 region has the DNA TGTGCCACCAGCAGAGGCCTAGGACAGGTGTCTAATGAGCAGTTCTTC.

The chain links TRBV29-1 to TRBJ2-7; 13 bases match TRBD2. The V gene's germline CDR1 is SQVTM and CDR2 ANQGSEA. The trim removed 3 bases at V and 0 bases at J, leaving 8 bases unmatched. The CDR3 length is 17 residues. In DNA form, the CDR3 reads TGCAGCGTTGAGCCCGGTCGGACTAGCGGGAGCTCCTACGAGCAGTACTTC. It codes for CSVEPGRTSGSSYEQYF.